A selection of T cell receptor beta chains follows, all from one sample in a study of blood T cell repertoires in COVID-19. The data were produced by immunoSEQ multiplex PCR, yet TCRdb's version contains in-frame clones alone and is incomplete. Among a few hundred thousand clones listed, around 80% were seen once. Specimen: peripheral blood. These receptors all stem from a man aged 25-40 years with active or convalescent COVID-19. Each CDR3 is given with its conserved first and last residue. A D gene is named only where the DNA matches it firmly.

length: 15; D: -; J: TRBJ2-7; V: TRBV5-1; CDR3: CASSLVGQSSYEQYF
length: 16; D: TRBD2; J: TRBJ2-7; V: TRBV9; CDR3: CASSVGLAGGQYEQYF
length: 15; D: -; J: TRBJ1-5; V: TRBV19; CDR3: CASSWNQVFNQPQHF
length: 15; D: -; J: TRBJ1-5; V: TRBV4-1; CDR3: CASSPLGEGNQPQHF
length: 16; D: -; J: TRBJ2-2; V: TRBV4-2; CDR3: CASSLVGGTHTGELFF
length: 13; D: -; J: TRBJ2-3; V: TRBV27; CDR3: CASSLGRGDTQYF
length: 14; D: -; J: TRBJ1-3; V: TRBV19; CDR3: CASSPQSSGNTIYF
length: 15; D: TRBD2; J: TRBJ2-1; V: TRBV24-1; CDR3: CATSNRDYTANEQFF
length: 14; D: -; J: TRBJ1-2; V: TRBV28; CDR3: CASSPHRDRYGYTF
length: 15; D: -; J: TRBJ1-1; V: TRBV4-1; CDR3: CASSQDGGLNTEAFF
length: 12; D: -; J: TRBJ1-2; V: TRBV6-2/TRBV6-3; CDR3: CASSLQDYGYTF
length: 14; D: -; J: TRBJ1-1; V: TRBV6-5; CDR3: CASSYGQGNTEAFF
length: 14; D: -; J: TRBJ1-2; V: TRBV6-6; CDR3: CASSYSGGGYGYTF
length: 17; D: TRBD1; J: TRBJ1-6; V: TRBV4-1; CDR3: CASSQEALQGYNSPLHF
length: 17; D: TRBD2; J: TRBJ2-1; V: TRBV5-4; CDR3: CASSLGLADSSYNEQFF
length: 13; D: TRBD2; J: TRBJ2-7; V: TRBV6-1; CDR3: CASSDKASGEQYF
length: 13; D: TRBD2; J: TRBJ2-1; V: TRBV18; CDR3: CATGGTSGGEQFF
length: 14; D: -; J: TRBJ1-1; V: TRBV27; CDR3: CASSWSGGDTEAFF
length: 12; D: -; J: TRBJ1-1; V: TRBV18; CDR3: CASSERGSITLF
length: 12; D: -; J: TRBJ1-4; V: TRBV6-5; CDR3: CASSPDREKLFF
length: 16; D: TRBD2; J: TRBJ2-3; V: TRBV28; CDR3: CASSLSGWTSGDTQYF
length: 16; D: TRBD1; J: TRBJ1-1; V: TRBV7-2; CDR3: CASSSPTGGVNTEAFF
length: 12; D: -; J: TRBJ1-2; V: TRBV28; CDR3: CASSQITVGYTF
length: 15; D: -; J: TRBJ2-3; V: TRBV28; CDR3: CASSFRWRRTDTQYF
length: 18; D: TRBD2; J: TRBJ2-3; V: TRBV5-4; CDR3: CASSGSGTSGASTDTQYF
length: 14; D: TRBD2; J: TRBJ2-7; V: TRBV18; CDR3: CASSAAGGPREQYF
length: 15; D: TRBD1; J: TRBJ2-1; V: TRBV28; CDR3: CASSSHSRQGNEQFF
length: 17; D: TRBD2; J: TRBJ2-5; V: TRBV5-6; CDR3: CASSPGGVYQSQETQYF
length: 16; D: -; J: TRBJ2-5; V: TRBV4-1; CDR3: CASSQVSTRGGETQYF
length: 15; D: TRBD1; J: TRBJ1-1; V: TRBV7-3; CDR3: CASSLGDRRNTEAFF
length: 13; D: -; J: TRBJ1-2; V: TRBV5-4; CDR3: CASRRGLNYGYTF
length: 13; D: TRBD1; J: TRBJ1-2; V: TRBV7-9; CDR3: CASSHGTGDGYTF
length: 14; D: -; J: TRBJ2-7; V: TRBV27; CDR3: CASSPDMRSYEQYF
length: 12; D: -; J: TRBJ2-3; V: TRBV6-1; CDR3: CASSESSETQYF
length: 18; D: TRBD1; J: TRBJ2-6; V: TRBV9; CDR3: CASSAPGTGISGANVLTF
length: 15; D: TRBD2; J: TRBJ2-7; V: TRBV19; CDR3: CASSIKPSGVYEQYF
length: 16; D: -; J: TRBJ2-6; V: TRBV28; CDR3: CASSILGGAGANVLTF
length: 17; D: TRBD1; J: TRBJ2-4; V: TRBV9; CDR3: CASSVATGDRDENIQYF
length: 16; D: TRBD1; J: TRBJ1-1; V: TRBV5-1; CDR3: CASSAGSGTGDTEAFF
length: 14; D: TRBD1; J: TRBJ2-2; V: TRBV7-3; CDR3: CASRLQGLGGELFF
length: 14; D: TRBD2; J: TRBJ2-3; V: TRBV10-3; CDR3: CAIMRTGGVDTQYF
length: 13; D: -; J: TRBJ1-6; V: TRBV6-2/TRBV6-3; CDR3: CASSRDTNSPLHF
length: 16; D: TRBD1; J: TRBJ1-5; V: TRBV7-6; CDR3: CASSPDRAGSNQPQHF
length: 14; D: TRBD2; J: TRBJ2-3; V: TRBV5-1; CDR3: CASSLGGSADTQYF
length: 14; D: TRBD1; J: TRBJ1-2; V: TRBV27; CDR3: CASKGEGARYGYTF
length: 16; D: TRBD1; J: TRBJ1-1; V: TRBV5-6; CDR3: CASSRDRGRMNTEAFF
length: 13; D: -; J: TRBJ1-5; V: TRBV12-3/TRBV12-4; CDR3: CASSNRQAGPQHF
length: 15; D: -; J: TRBJ1-5; V: TRBV7-2; CDR3: CASSSDIFSNQPQHF
length: 14; D: TRBD1; J: TRBJ1-6; V: TRBV18; CDR3: CASSHQGANSPLHF
length: 15; D: -; J: TRBJ2-7; V: TRBV7-2; CDR3: CASSRWGGASYEQYF
length: 14; D: -; J: TRBJ2-7; V: TRBV5-1; CDR3: CASSTGTLAYEQYF
length: 16; D: TRBD2; J: TRBJ2-5; V: TRBV27; CDR3: CASRRTSGRGWETQYF
length: 15; D: TRBD1; J: TRBJ1-4; V: TRBV7-9; CDR3: CASSLARDRAEKLFF
length: 16; D: TRBD2; J: TRBJ2-5; V: TRBV10-3; CDR3: CAISSQASGERETQYF
length: 13; D: TRBD2; J: TRBJ2-1; V: TRBV3-1/TRBV3-2; CDR3: CASSHDGTSRQFF